Included here is one T cell receptor (beta chain) sequence, with context. What it binds is not known. The data are from a study of T-cell memory formation after mild COVID-19. Findings and caveats of the study: Contracting CD8+ clones were enriched in EMRA, CD4+ mainly in CM and EM. Clones that shrank (day 15 to 85) were balanced CD4/CD8, whereas later expanders leaned CD4+. Pre-infection memory carried some responding clones, suggesting that cross-reactive memory joined.

The 5'RACE method, run with constant-segment primers, produced TCR alpha and TCR beta cDNA libraries (carrying sample barcodes and UMIs). TCRdb used MiXCR to reprocess the 5' RACE reads, holding one entry per CDR3 protein. The sample has a few hundred thousand distinct CDR3 sequences; 20% to 25% are singletons. This CDR3 has 18 amino acids. CDR1 is LNHNV, CDR2 YYDKDF, per germline (reference sequence). The trim removed 3 bases at V and 5 bases at J, leaving 17 bases unmatched. The chain is built from TRBV15 and TRBJ2-3; TRBD2 matches at 7 bases. Sequencing was carried out using PBMCs or a T cell subset sorted from them (not recorded which). The TCR was taken from an adult woman who had mild COVID-19 (a few samples of this study predate the infection). Cell type and time point are not known. CDR3 DNA sequence: TGTGCCACCAGCAGGCCCCTCAAGCGGGACTCCCCGTTAGATACGCAGTATTTT. It encodes CATSRPLKRDSPLDTQYF. Using reference TRBV15 and TRBJ2-3 for the parts outside the CDR3, the full variable domain is DAMVIQNPRYQVTQFGKPVTLSCSQTLNHNVMYWYQQKSSQAPKLLFHYYDKDFNNEADTPDNFQSRRPNTSFCFLDIRSPGLGDTAMYLCATSRPLKRDSPLDTQYFGPGTRLTVL.